Presented here are 14 T cell receptor beta chains from one specimen sequenced in a study of tumor-infiltrating lymphocytes in primary liver carcinoma. Constant-region priming of 500 ng total RNA yielded TCR beta cDNA. Libraries of TCR beta came from three nested multiplex PCR rounds with slightly modified ARM-PCR. Two initial PCR rounds of roughly 10 cycles each paired TRBV1-TRBV30 forward primers with a C-beta reverse primer. One entry per CDR3 protein, called by TCRdb with MiXCR from the multiplex PCR reads. The sample carries just over 300,000 distinct CDR3 sequences, approximately 54% recorded once. Out of unsorted whole blood came the blood RNA, and germline DNA was extracted as well. The sample comprised peripheral blood. The receptors shown here come from a woman aged 25 to 45 with primary liver carcinoma and hepatitis B virus infection.

The V gene is TRBV20-1, the J gene TRBJ2-5; D possibly corresponds to TRBD2 (5 bases). There are 13 residues in the CDR3. Trimming took 1 base from V and 2 from J, leaving 8 bases between them. Germline V gene sequence: CDR1 DFQATT, CDR2 SNEGSKA (reference sequence). The CDR3 nucleotides read TGCAGTGCTAGAGTGACGGGGCAAGAGACCCAGTACTTC. Translated: CSARVTGQETQYF.

The V call is TRBV7-9, the J call TRBJ1-1; D call uncertain. The germline V gene encodes CDR1 SEHNR and CDR2 FQNEAQ (reference sequence). Trimming stripped 3 bases from V and 5 bases from J, with 10 bases between. This CDR3 has 13 amino acids. In DNA, the CDR3 is TGTGCCAGCAGCTTCATCGAATCGACTGAAGCTTTCTTT. Amino acids: CASSFIESTEAFF.

To note about this clonotype: At one end the junction does not follow the germline gene, possibly because of a read error. The chain employs TRBV4-2 and TRBJ2-1; the match to TRBD2 covers 9 bases. The CDR3 has 15 residues. Germline CDR1 reads LGHNA; CDR2 reads YNFKEQ. The CDR3 DNA reads TGTACCAGCAGCCAAGATCTAGCGGGAATCAATGAGCAGTTCTTC. Protein product: CTSSQDLAGINEQFF.

The sample holds a few counts of this clonotype. The chain joins TRBV30 to TRBJ1-1; 9 positions match TRBD1. V lost 2 bases and J lost 1; bases outside the gene matches: 5. CDR3 length equals 15 residues. Germline V gene data show CDR1 as GTSNPN and CDR2 as SVGIG (reference sequence). The CDR3: CAWSPDRGENTEAFF. The CDR3 DNA reads TGTGCCTGGAGTCCCGACAGGGGGGAGAACACTGAAGCTTTCTTT. Full variable domain (remainder filled in from reference TRBV30 and TRBJ1-1): SQTIHQWPATLVQPVGSPLSLECTVEGTSNPNLYWYRQAAGRGLQLLFYSVGIGQISSEVPQNLSASRPQDRQFILSSKKLLLSDSGFYLCAWSPDRGENTEAFFGQGTRLTVV.

The rearrangement links TRBV6-5 to TRBJ2-7; 11 nucleotides match TRBD2. The CDR3 is made up of 15 amino acids. J lost 9 bases, V lost 0 bases, and 7 bases had no gene match. CDR1 MNHEY and CDR2 SVGAGI come from the germline V gene. DNA for the CDR3: TGTGCCAGCAGTTACTCGACTAGCGGGAAAAGGGGGCAGTACTTC. The encoded protein is CASSYSTSGKRGQYF.

As to this clonotype: Germline is not matched at one junction end, which may reflect a read error. The chain couples TRBV12-3 or TRBV12-4 to TRBJ2-5; D is perhaps TRBD1 or TRBD2 (5 bases each). The CDR3 sequence is 20 residues long. The CDR3 DNA reads as TGTGCCAGCAGTTTAACGTTAGGGACCGGGGCCCCTAGTTTAAAAGAGGCCCAGTACTTC. Its protein is CASSLTLGTGAPSLKEAQYF.

This clonotype was seen a handful of times. The chain couples TRBV28 to TRBJ2-7, with D uncertain. Germline-derived CDR1 and CDR2 are MDHEN and SYDVKM. Trimming cost V 6 bases and J 4 bases, with 10 bases left between them. The length of the CDR3 is 12 residues. CDR3 protein: CASSLQEYEQYF. CDR3 coding DNA: TGTGCCAGCAGCCTTCAGGAGTACGAGCAGTACTTC.

The chain is built from TRBV12-3 or TRBV12-4 and TRBJ2-4; weak D call: TRBD1 (5 bases). The CDR3 has 16 amino acids. Trimming left V 0 bases short and J 1 base short, with 10 bases between. The CDR3: CASSLADGAAKNIQYF. Written as DNA, the CDR3 is TGTGCCAGCAGTTTAGCTGATGGGGCGGCCAAAAACATTCAGTACTTC.

Worth noting for this clonotype: This clone may be a read error of a much larger clone one base away. V and J are TRBV6-6 and TRBJ1-5; D gene unclear. The CDR3 runs 12 residues. Germline assignment: CDR1 MNHNY and CDR2 SVGAGI (reference sequence). The CDR3 DNA reads TGTGCCAGCAGTTACAGGGATCAGCACCAGCATTTT. This sequence encodes CASSYRDQHQHF.

This clonotype was counted a single time. This could be a read error, since a much larger clone is one nucleotide away. The gene calls are TRBV12-3 or TRBV12-4 and TRBJ2-3; D is possibly TRBD2 (6 bases). This CDR3 region has 16 residues. The ends were cut back, 3 bases at V and 1 base at J, with 14 bases in the middle. The CDR3 sequence is CASSFWAGFRTDTQYF. The CDR3 DNA reads as TGTGCCAGCAGTTTTTGGGCGGGATTTCGCACAGATACGCAGTATTTT.

About this clonotype itself: This likely comes from a read error, as the CDR3 has no conserved phenylalanine or tryptophan at its end. The V call is TRBV12-3 or TRBV12-4, the J call TRBJ2-3; D perhaps matches TRBD2 (6 bases). CDR3 length equals 16 residues. CDR3 in DNA: TGTGCCAGCAGCCACTCCGGGGTAGCGGCCACAGATATGCAGTATTCT. Residues: CASSHSGVAATDMQYS.

V gene TRBV5-8 combines with J gene TRBJ2-7; unclear D gene. The CDR3 totals 14 residues. The V gene lost 0 bases and the J gene lost 3 bases, with 10 bases spanning the gap. Germline CDR1 SGHTS, CDR2 YDEGEE. This CDR3 reads CASSLAGNLYEQYF. The CDR3 DNA is TGTGCCAGCAGCTTGGCCGGCAACCTCTACGAGCAGTACTTC.

This clonotype came up a few times. This rearrangement joins TRBV6-2 or TRBV6-3 to TRBJ2-5; 9 bases fit TRBD2. The CDR3 totals 14 residues. Germline V gene sequence: CDR1 MNHEY, CDR2 SVGEGT. With 4 bases clipped from V and 6 bases from J, the junction kept 6 bases outside the gene matches. CDR3 sequence: CASSLTSGGQTQYF. CDR3 nucleotides: TGTGCCAGCAGTTTGACTAGCGGTGGGCAGACCCAGTACTTC.

This clonotype was recorded at least ten times. This chain links TRBV12-3 or TRBV12-4 with TRBJ2-6; D is undetermined. V lost 3 bases to trimming and J lost 2 bases, with 5 bases between them. The CDR3 extends over 14 amino acids. The CDR3 DNA sequence: TGTGCCAGCAGTTTTGATGCTGGGGCCAACGTCCTGACTTTC. Its translation is CASSFDAGANVLTF.